Following are 31 T cell receptor beta chains from one sample sequenced in a study of shared clonotypes between healthy human individuals. TCRdb's copy holds only in-frame clones and misses some; the assay was immunoSEQ multiplex PCR. The sample has about 1.1 million clones, 60% to 85% seen once. The sequenced sample was memory CD4+ T cells from PBMCs. The subset here: CD45RA-negative fraction. The receptors were gathered from a man aged 18 to 35 in good health. Some clones in this sample may be carry-over from other donors' samples.

In the case of this clone: One end of the junction fails to match germline, which may point to a read error. The chain combines TRBV7-3 with TRBJ1-1, with 9 bases fitting TRBD1. Germline CDR1 SGHTA, CDR2 FQGTGA. This CDR3 comprises 15 residues. CDR3: CASSVTGGRGTEAFF. The CDR3 region has the DNA TGTGCCAGCAGCGTAACAGGGGGCAGGGGCACTGAAGCTTTCTTT.

In regard to this clone: The sample carries other DNA sequences with the same CDR3. The gene calls are TRBV7-2 and TRBJ2-3; D ambiguous. Germline CDR1 SGHTA, CDR2 FQGNSA. CDR3 size: 14 residues. Trimming took 1 base from V and 0 from J, leaving 5 bases between them. The chain's CDR3 is CASSLGVSTDTQYF. For the CDR3, the DNA is TGTGCCAGCAGCTTAGGCGTTAGCACAGATACGCAGTATTTT. Variable domain in full (rest from reference TRBV7-2 and TRBJ2-3): GAGVSQSPSNKVTEKGKDVELRCDPISGHTALYWYRQSLGQGLEFLIYFQGNSAPDKSGLPSDRFSAERTGGSVSTLTIQRTQQEDSAVYLCASSLGVSTDTQYFGPGTRLTVL.

J is TRBJ2-2 and V is TRBV7-9, with 9 bases identical to TRBD1. With 2 bases clipped from V and 7 bases from J, the junction kept 2 bases outside the gene matches. The CDR3 extends over 14 amino acids. Germline V gives CDR1 SEHNR, CDR2 FQNEAQ (reference sequence). This CDR3 reads CASSLWDRDGELFF. The CDR3 DNA follows: TGTGCCAGCAGCTTATGGGACAGGGACGGGGAGCTGTTTTTT.

The chain is built from TRBV21-1 and TRBJ2-1; the table assigns TRBD2, which was not confirmed against the DNA. TRBV21-1 represents a pseudogene. The CDR3 sequence is 18 residues long. The CDR3, as DNA: TGTGCCAGCAGCAATAAGTGTAGCACCCAGAGCTCCTACAATGAGCAGTTCTTC. Protein sequence: CASSNKCSTQSSYNEQFF.

Notes on this clone: The same CDR3 can be traced to other DNA sequences in this sample. V usage is TRBV27 and J usage is TRBJ1-3, with 7 bases matching TRBD1. The CDR3 has 14 amino acids. V shed 6 bases, J shed 4 bases, and the junction held 6 bases outside the gene matches. Germline CDR1 reads MNHEY; CDR2 reads SMNVEV (reference sequence). The chain's CDR3 is CASRSTGLGNTIYF. Written as DNA, the CDR3 is TGTGCCAGCAGATCGACAGGGCTAGGAAACACCATATATTTT.

V and J are TRBV9 and TRBJ2-7, with D maybe TRBD2 (6 bases). Germline CDR1 SGDLS, CDR2 YYNGEE. The CDR3 covers 14 residues. V shed 0 bases and J shed 7 bases, with 14 bases lying between them. The CDR3 is CASSVVGGTGEQYF. The CDR3 bases are TGTGCCAGCAGCGTAGTGGGCGGGACGGGGGAGCAGTACTTC.

The chain recombines TRBV20-1 with TRBJ1-2; unclear D gene. V lost 4 bases and J lost 6, with 9 bases in between. The CDR3 consists of 11 residues. The V gene's germline CDR1 is DFQATT and CDR2 SNEGSKA (reference sequence). CDR3 residues: CSATKRDGYTF. The CDR3 nucleotides are TGCAGTGCTACAAAAAGGGATGGCTACACCTTC.

The rearrangement uses TRBV30 and TRBJ1-1; 9 bases match TRBD1. The CDR3 runs to 13 residues. J was trimmed by 6 bases and V by 5 bases; bases with no gene match: 7. Germline loops: CDR1 GTSNPN, CDR2 SVGIG (reference sequence). The CDR3: CAWLRQGVPEAFF. CDR3 in DNA: TGTGCCTGGTTAAGACAGGGGGTGCCTGAAGCTTTCTTT.

This chain joins TRBV11-2 and TRBJ2-1; no clear D. CDR3 size: 14 residues. CDR1 is SGHAT, CDR2 FQNNGV, per germline. Trimming cost V 1 base and J 5 bases, with 9 bases left between them. The CDR3 DNA reads TGTGCCAGCAGCTTAGGCTCGGAGAACAATGAGCAGTTCTTC. Translated: CASSLGSENNEQFF.

V gene TRBV18 combines with J gene TRBJ2-2, with no clear D. The germline V gene has CDR1 KGHSH and CDR2 LQKENI. V was cut by 5 bases and J by 1 base, with 14 bases left in between. This CDR3 comprises 16 residues. Here the CDR3 reads CASSGALARNTGELFF. The DNA of the CDR3 is TGTGCCAGCTCAGGAGCTCTGGCCAGGAACACCGGGGAGCTGTTTTTT. Full variable domain (remainder filled in from reference TRBV18 and TRBJ2-2): NAGVMQNPRHLVRRRGQEARLRCSPMKGHSHVYWYRQLPEEGLKFMVYLQKENIIDESGMPKERFSAEFPKEGPSILRIQQVVRGDSAAYFCASSGALARNTGELFFGEGSRLTVL.

The gene calls are TRBV19 and TRBJ2-7, with a tentative D call TRBD2 (7 bases). The CDR3 has 16 residues. V gave up 6 bases and J gave up 6 bases, with 24 bases separating them. Germline values: CDR1 LNHDA, CDR2 SQIVND (reference sequence). The CDR3 protein is CASSLGPGGPRSEQYF. CDR3 nucleotide sequence: TGTGCCAGTAGCCTCGGCCCGGGGGGCCCCCGCTCCGAGCAGTACTTC.

A word on this clone: The same CDR3 arises from other DNA sequences in this sample as well. The rearrangement joins TRBV5-4 to TRBJ2-5; unclear D gene. V was clipped by 4 bases and J by 1 base, with 8 bases between them. Germline values: CDR1 SGHNT, CDR2 YYREEE (reference sequence). CDR3 length equals 13 residues. DNA of the CDR3: TGTGCCAGCAGCGGGAACTCCCAAGAGACCCAGTACTTC. Its translation is CASSGNSQETQYF.

The J gene is TRBJ2-2, the V gene TRBV5-6; the D is unclear. V dropped 2 bases and J dropped 1 base, with 15 bases sitting between them. The CDR3 contains 17 residues. Germline CDR1 is SGHDT and CDR2 is YYEEEE. CDR3 loop: CASSFRSLVRNTGELFF. CDR3 bases: TGTGCCAGCAGCTTTAGGTCCCTTGTCCGGAACACCGGGGAGCTGTTTTTT.

The chain has TRBV10-3 and TRBJ2-1; 8 nucleotides align to TRBD2. With 1 base clipped from V and 9 bases from J, the junction kept 5 bases outside the gene matches. Germline values: CDR1 ENHRY, CDR2 SYGVKD. The CDR3 contains 14 residues. The CDR3 sequence is CAISEFSGKVEQFF. As DNA, the CDR3 is TGTGCCATCAGTGAGTTTAGCGGGAAGGTTGAGCAGTTCTTC.

As for this clone: A much larger clonotype is one base distant, so this may be a read error. The gene calls are TRBV5-6 and TRBJ2-5; D unclear. CDR3 length equals 11 residues. V was trimmed by 4 bases and J by 2 bases, leaving 3 bases between them. Germline lookup yields CDR1 SGHDT and CDR2 YYEEEE. CDR3 sequence reads: CASSAQETQYF. The DNA for the CDR3 is TGTGCCAGCAGCGCGCAAGAGACCCAGTACTTC.

CDR3 in amino acids: CASSLEGHGEAFF. In DNA form, the CDR3 reads TGCGCCAGCAGCTTGGAGGGGCATGGTGAAGCTTTCTTT. V and J are TRBV5-1 and TRBJ1-1; tentatively, D is TRBD1 (5 bases). Trimming left V 0 bases short and J 7 bases short, with 10 bases between. This CDR3 contains 13 residues. CDR1 is SGHRS, CDR2 YFSETQ, per germline. Full variable domain (remainder filled in from reference TRBV5-1 and TRBJ1-1): KAGVTQTPRYLIKTRGQQVTLSCSPISGHRSVSWYQQTPGQGLQFLFEYFSETQRNKGNFPGRFSGRQFSNSRSEMNVSTLELGDSALYLCASSLEGHGEAFFGQGTRLTVV.

This clone was seen ten or more times. The chain couples TRBV28 to TRBJ1-2; no definite D call. The CDR3 covers 11 residues. Germline loops: CDR1 MDHEN, CDR2 SYDVKM. Trimming removed 7 bases from V and 5 bases from J, with 8 bases in between. The CDR3 protein is CASNSDYGYTF. The DNA of the CDR3 is TGTGCCAGCAACAGCGATTATGGCTACACCTTC.

J is TRBJ1-2 and V is TRBV5-5, with TRBD1 as a possible D gene (5 bases). The V gene lost 0 bases and the J gene lost 8 bases, with 17 bases spanning the gap. This CDR3 region has 15 residues. Germline CDR1 reads SGHKS; CDR2 reads YYEKEE (reference sequence). CDR3 region: CASSLAGASREGYTF. The CDR3 DNA sequence: TGTGCCAGCAGCTTGGCGGGTGCCTCCAGGGAAGGCTACACCTTC.

The genes are TRBV18 and TRBJ1-2, with D unclear. V was cut by 3 bases and J by 5 bases, with 16 bases left in between. The CDR3 extends over 15 amino acids. Germline CDR1 and CDR2: KGHSH and LQKENI. The CDR3 DNA is TGTGCCAGCTCACCCGAAATAGGCGGCGCTTATGGCTACACCTTC. Translating gives CASSPEIGGAYGYTF.

Here the CDR3 DNA reads TGTGCCAGCTCAGGCGCGGGACAGCCCCAGCATTTT. It codes for CASSGAGQPQHF. The chain links TRBV6-1 to TRBJ1-5; D uncertain. The germline gives CDR1 MNHNS, CDR2 SASEGT. This CDR3 is built from 12 residues. V shed 8 bases and J shed 7 bases, with 12 bases lying between them.

Turning to this clone: The same CDR3 can be traced to other DNA sequences in this sample. The chain is built from TRBV13 and TRBJ1-2; TRBD1 might be the D (5 bases). V was cut by 5 bases and J by 2 bases, with 9 bases left in between. Germline CDR1 reads PRHDT; CDR2 reads FYEKMQ (reference sequence). The CDR3 loop spans 13 amino acids. CDR3 loop: CASSRTGNYGYTF. The CDR3 DNA reads as TGTGCCAGCAGCCGAACAGGAAACTATGGCTACACCTTC.

The V and J genes are TRBV6-6 and TRBJ1-2, with 8 bases matching TRBD1. V was clipped by 5 bases and J by 4 bases; unmatched bases: 9. The CDR3 covers 15 residues. Germline V gene sequence: CDR1 MNHNY, CDR2 SVGAGI (reference sequence). The CDR3 DNA sequence: TGTGCCAGCAGTACCGAGACAGGGGCGAGCTATGGCTACACCTTC. Protein: CASSTETGASYGYTF.

The chain has TRBV7-6 and TRBJ2-5; D unresolved. The CDR3 loop spans 18 amino acids. The V and J ends lost 0 bases and 0 bases respectively, with 17 bases between them. CDR1 is SGHVS and CDR2 is FNYEAQ in the germline V gene. CDR3 coding DNA: TGTGCCAGCAGCTTAGCGGTCGGAGCGCCTGGCAACCAAGAGACCCAGTACTTC. It yields the protein CASSLAVGAPGNQETQYF.

J is TRBJ2-3 and V is TRBV7-9; 9 nucleotides align to TRBD2. V was clipped by 5 bases and J by 6 bases; unmatched bases: 9. This CDR3 has 15 amino acids. Germline values: CDR1 SEHNR, CDR2 FQNEAQ (reference sequence). The DNA for the CDR3 is TGTGCCAGCAGCGTCGGGACTAGCTTTCTGGATACGCAGTATTTT. This sequence encodes CASSVGTSFLDTQYF.

In this sample, this clone turned up many times. V gene TRBV5-1 combines with J gene TRBJ2-7, with 7 nucleotides matching TRBD2. CDR1 is SGHRS and CDR2 is YFSETQ in the germline V gene. The CDR3 spans 14 residues. V trimming: 9 bases; J trimming: 6 bases; junction bases outside the gene matches: 15. CDR3 sequence reads: CATGLGPFAGEQYF. CDR3 nucleotides: TGCGCCACCGGACTAGGGCCTTTTGCTGGCGAGCAGTACTTC.

Ten or more counts support this clone. The J gene is TRBJ2-7, the V gene TRBV6-1; TRBD2 aligns across 8 bases. With V trimmed by 6 bases and J by 3 bases, 4 bases remained unmatched. The CDR3 runs 13 residues. The germline gives CDR1 MNHNS, CDR2 SASEGT. The CDR3 region is CASRTSGGYEQYF. CDR3 coding DNA: TGTGCCAGCAGAACTAGCGGAGGCTACGAGCAGTACTTC.

This clone was counted a few times. The chain couples TRBV5-4 to TRBJ2-5; tentative D call: TRBD2 (5 bases). CDR1 and CDR2 from the germline V gene are SGHNT and YYREEE (reference sequence). The CDR3 is 14 residues long. With 0 bases removed from V and 2 bases from J, the gap between germline ends came to 8 bases. CDR3 DNA: TGTGCCAGCAGCTTGGTTCCGGGGCAAGAGACCCAGTACTTC. Amino acid sequence: CASSLVPGQETQYF.

The chain has TRBV7-8 and TRBJ2-1; TRBD2 might be the D (5 bases). The germline V and J ends were trimmed by 1 base and 4 bases, with 11 bases remaining between them. This CDR3 is 15 amino acids long. CDR1 and CDR2 from the germline V gene are SGHVS and FQNEAQ. The CDR3: CASSLVEGPYNEQFF. CDR3 DNA sequence: TGTGCCAGCAGCTTAGTAGAGGGTCCTTACAATGAGCAGTTCTTC.

This chain links TRBV10-3 with TRBJ1-2, with TRBD1 matching 7 bases. This CDR3 has 13 residues. With 7 bases clipped from V and 0 bases from J, the junction kept 2 bases outside the gene matches. Germline CDR1 ENHRY, CDR2 SYGVKD. The CDR3 DNA is TGTGCCATCACCGGGACAGCTAACTATGGCTACACCTTC. It encodes CAITGTANYGYTF.

The CDR3 is CASRARGQGSYEQYF. For the CDR3, the DNA is TGTGCCAGCAGAGCAAGGGGACAGGGTTCCTACGAGCAGTACTTC. This chain links TRBV28 with TRBJ2-7; 9 bases are shared with TRBD1. The trim removed 6 bases at V and 1 base at J, leaving 7 bases unmatched. The CDR3 covers 15 residues. Germline-derived CDR1 and CDR2 are MDHEN and SYDVKM.

The chain combines TRBV4-3 with TRBJ1-1, with no clear D. The V end lost 2 bases, the J end lost 10 bases, and 17 bases lay between the germline ends. This CDR3 region has 14 residues. Germline V gives CDR1 LGHNA, CDR2 YSLEER. This CDR3 reads CASSQSEAHGTAFF. The CDR3 DNA is TGCGCCAGCAGCCAATCCGAGGCCCACGGCACAGCTTTCTTT.